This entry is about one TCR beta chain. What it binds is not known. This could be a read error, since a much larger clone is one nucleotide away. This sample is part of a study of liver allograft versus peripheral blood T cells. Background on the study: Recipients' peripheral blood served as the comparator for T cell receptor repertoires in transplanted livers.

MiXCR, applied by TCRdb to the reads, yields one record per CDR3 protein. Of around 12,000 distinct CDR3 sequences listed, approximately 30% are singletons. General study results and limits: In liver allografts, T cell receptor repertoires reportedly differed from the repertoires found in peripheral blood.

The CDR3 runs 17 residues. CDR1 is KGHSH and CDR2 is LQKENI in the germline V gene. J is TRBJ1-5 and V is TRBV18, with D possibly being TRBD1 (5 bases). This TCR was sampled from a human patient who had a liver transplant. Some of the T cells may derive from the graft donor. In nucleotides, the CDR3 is TGTACCAGCTCACCAAGGCGCGGGGGTACGGGCAATCAGCCCCAGCATTTT. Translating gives CTSSPRRGGTGNQPQHF.